What follows are 4 T cell receptor beta chains derived from one specimen sequenced in a study of regulatory T cells in long-lasting Graves disease. Time point in this sample: newly diagnosed GD, antithyroid drugs for less than 3 months. From RNA extracted from PBMCs, the TCR library was made. With iRepertoire HTBI primers and Arm-PCR of CDR3 regions, TCR beta libraries were built. Each CDR3 protein gets one entry after TCRdb re-called the multiplex PCR reads with MiXCR. This table holds fewer than 350,000 distinct CDR3 sequences, about 18% found once. The source material was peripheral blood mononuclear cells (PBMCs), sampled at new diagnosis, from a patient treated with antithyroid drugs. Every receptor here comes from a female donor with Graves disease.

V and J are TRBV11-2 and TRBJ2-7; 11 nucleotides line up with TRBD2. V dropped 5 bases and J dropped 7; count of bases not matched to a gene: 7. The CDR3 has 14 residues. Germline V gene data show CDR1 as SGHAT and CDR2 as FQNNGV. CDR3 sequence (DNA): TGTGCCAGCAGCCGACTAGCGGGGAATGGGGAGCAGTACTTC. The encoded protein is CASSRLAGNGEQYF.

This clonotype showed up many times. The gene calls are TRBV7-2 and TRBJ2-5; weak D call: TRBD1 (5 bases). In germline, CDR1 is SGHTA, CDR2 FQGNSA. V shed 5 bases and J shed 1 base, with 8 bases lying between them. The CDR3 covers 13 residues. CDR3 bases: TGTGCCAGCAGCAGGGGTCTCCAAGAGACCCAGTACTTC. This translates into CASSRGLQETQYF.

The sample holds one count of this clonotype. One end of the junction is discordant with germline, which a read error may explain. The CDR3 bases are TGCGCCAGCAGCTTGGCGGGGGCGAACACCGGGGAGCTGTTATTT. Amino acids: CASSLAGANTGELLF. The J gene is TRBJ2-2, the V gene TRBV5-1; D could derive from TRBD1 or TRBD2 (6 bases each). The CDR3 is 15 residues long. Germline V gives CDR1 SGHRS, CDR2 YFSETQ.

This clonotype was observed at least ten times. V gene TRBV27 combines with J gene TRBJ2-7, with D perhaps matching TRBD2 (5 bases). CDR3 size: 14 residues. The V gene's germline CDR1 is MNHEY and CDR2 SMNVEV (reference sequence). Trimming cost V 5 bases and J 1 base, with 12 bases left between them. CDR3 residues: CASSPSLASYEQYF. The CDR3 DNA reads as TGTGCCAGCAGTCCCTCGCTAGCATCCTACGAGCAGTACTTC.